This T cell receptor beta chain came from a study of long-term antiretroviral therapy in people with HIV. Trimming cost V 5 bases and J 1 base, with 5 bases left between them. The CDR3 has 12 amino acids. Germline CDR1 SEHNR, CDR2 FQNEAQ (reference sequence). Researchers report immunoSEQ v3.0 was run at survey level. Samples were sequenced targeting about 35,000-50,000 T-cell genomes each. Here immunoSEQ multiplex PCR was the method, and the copy in TCRdb shows in-frame clones only, minus some. The table includes some 17,000 clones, around 84% detected once. The source material was unsorted PBMCs, sampled 0.1 years after starting antiretroviral therapy. This clonotype was sampled from a young man with HIV. The chain employs TRBV7-9 and TRBJ1-1; TRBD1 might be the D (5 bases). This CDR3 reads CASSGGNTEAFF. CDR3 DNA sequence: TGTGCCAGCAGCGGGGGGAACACTGAAGCTTTCTTT. The full variable domain, completed using reference TRBV7-9 and TRBJ1-1, is DTGVSQNPRHKITKRGQNVTFRCDPISEHNRLYWYRQTLGQGPEFLTYFQNEAQLEKSRLLSDRFSAERPKGSFSTLEIQRTEQGDSAMYLCASSGGNTEAFFGQGTRLTVV.